This T cell receptor gamma chain comes out of a study of Vδ1+ human thymocytes. Findings of the study overall: Thymic delta-chain repertoires held roughly 20% Vdelta2 sequences and few Vdelta3, despite high sort purity. Highly polyclonal TRG and TRD repertoires with Gaussian CDR3 length distributions appeared in thymus.

The junction had 7 bases not matched to a gene; V was cut back by 2 bases and J by 4 bases. Per the germline V gene, CDR1 is VENAVY and CDR2 is YDSYNSRV. The CDR3 spans 15 residues. Turning to this clone: What it binds is unknown.

RNA was extracted from the cells and then reverse transcribed. Multiplex PCR used pooled V-gene forward primers and a constant-region reverse primer to amplify CDR3s. TCRdb re-processed the multiplex PCR reads via CATT. The sample includes about 36,000 gamma-chain clones, around 20% of them seen just once. The TCR sequence derives from a girl under three years old who had congenital heart surgery. The source material was Vdelta1+ gamma-delta thymocytes from the thymus. Subset described: FACS-sorted CD3+ TCRalphabeta- TCRVdelta1+ TCRVdelta2- thymocytes. V and J are TRGV8 and TRGJP1. In nucleotides, the CDR3 is TGTGCCACCTGGGATATGGGTCACACTGGTTGGTTCAAGATATTT. Amino acids: CATWDMGHTGWFKIF.